This T cell receptor (beta chain) is drawn from a study of blood T cell repertoires in COVID-19. Study as a whole: COVID-19 samples, acute and convalescent, were from the United States, Italy and Spain. In each case, the material was cDNA or gDNA derived from T cells, B-cell-depleted T cells, or PBMCs.

V lost 3 bases, J lost 8 bases, and 13 bases lay in between. Germline V gives CDR1 SEHNR, CDR2 FQNEAQ (reference sequence). The CDR3 is 14 residues long. Produced via immunoSEQ multiplex PCR; TCRdb's table is partial and in-frame only. This table holds about 52,000 clones, around 83% found once. The TCR comes from a man in his 70s with active COVID-19. Sequenced input: peripheral blood. J is TRBJ1-4 and V is TRBV7-9, with D maybe TRBD1 (5 bases). This CDR3 reads CASSFFRDEEKLFF. DNA for the CDR3: TGTGCCAGCAGCTTTTTCAGGGATGAAGAAAAACTGTTTTTT.